Listed below are T cell receptor beta chains from one sample, sequenced in a study of cytomegalovirus exposure and HLA in healthy donors. The repertoire was sequenced with immunoSEQ multiplex PCR; TCRdb's copy has only in-frame clones and lacks some. The table includes 150,000 to 200,000 clones, roughly three quarters detected once. Sequenced input: PBMCs. The receptor source for this set is a woman aged 25 to 45 in good health and CMV-seropositive. The CDR3 runs from the conserved cysteine through the conserved F or W. D genes are given only for firm matches. A row's size may be missing; if present it is once, few, many or a size class.

CDR3aa: CASSQDAARGYEQYF; CDR3nt: TGTGCCAGCAGCCAAGATGCCGCAAGGGGCTACGAGCAGTACTTC; d_gene: .; j_gene: TRBJ2-7; abundance: .; v_gene: TRBV4-2
CDR3aa: CASSQKRGCYEQYF; CDR3nt: TGCGCCAGCAGTCAAAAGCGGGGGTGCTACGAGCAGTACTTC; d_gene: TRBD2; j_gene: TRBJ2-7; abundance: .; v_gene: TRBV23-1
CDR3aa: CASSPRSTGRSPLHF; CDR3nt: TGCGCCAGCAGCCCCCGGTCGACAGGCCGATCACCCCTCCACTTT; d_gene: .; j_gene: TRBJ1-6; abundance: .; v_gene: TRBV4-3
CDR3aa: CAISESRGPLSYGANVLTF; CDR3nt: TGTGCCATCAGTGAGTCGAGAGGGCCTCTCTCGTATGGGGCCAACGTCCTGACTTTC; d_gene: .; j_gene: TRBJ2-6; abundance: .; v_gene: TRBV10-3
CDR3aa: CASSYSPRPYGYTF; CDR3nt: TGTGCCAGCAGTTACTCACCTAGACCCTATGGCTACACCTTC; d_gene: .; j_gene: TRBJ1-2; abundance: .; v_gene: TRBV6-5
CDR3aa: CASSQTALGSPLHF; CDR3nt: TGTGCCAGCAGCCAGACAGCCCTTGGGTCACCCCTCCACTTT; d_gene: .; j_gene: TRBJ1-6; abundance: .; v_gene: TRBV11-3
CDR3aa: CASSVGSYRQGKGYTF; CDR3nt: TGTGCCAGCAGCGTAGGTTCTTATCGGCAGGGAAAAGGCTACACCTTC; d_gene: .; j_gene: TRBJ1-2; abundance: .; v_gene: TRBV9
CDR3aa: CASSPRTSGPNEQFF; CDR3nt: TGTGCCAGCAGCCCTCGGACTAGCGGGCCTAATGAGCAGTTCTTC; d_gene: TRBD2; j_gene: TRBJ2-1; abundance: .; v_gene: TRBV9
CDR3aa: CASSEFGTSSYEQYF; CDR3nt: TGTGCCAGCAGTGAATTTGGGACAAGCTCCTACGAGCAGTACTTC; d_gene: .; j_gene: TRBJ2-7; abundance: .; v_gene: TRBV2
CDR3aa: CASSSIPFDRAANEKLFF; CDR3nt: TGTGCCAGCAGTTCTATCCCCTTTGACAGGGCGGCTAATGAAAAACTGTTTTTT; d_gene: TRBD1; j_gene: TRBJ1-4; abundance: .; v_gene: TRBV28
CDR3aa: CASRAGPSGGETQYF; CDR3nt: TGTGCCAGCAGGGCGGGCCCTAGCGGGGGAGAGACCCAGTACTTC; d_gene: TRBD2; j_gene: TRBJ2-5; abundance: .; v_gene: TRBV11-2
CDR3aa: CASSPNRDPGYTF; CDR3nt: TGCGCCAGCAGCCCCAACAGGGATCCTGGCTACACCTTC; d_gene: .; j_gene: TRBJ1-2; abundance: .; v_gene: TRBV5-1
CDR3aa: CASSTLRSGWTQYF; CDR3nt: TGTGCCAGCAGCACACTGAGATCCGGGTGGACCCAGTACTTC; d_gene: .; j_gene: TRBJ2-5; abundance: .; v_gene: TRBV27
CDR3aa: CASSPGTMRRQVAKNIQYF; CDR3nt: TGTGCCAGTAGTCCCGGGACTATGCGGCGTCAGGTAGCCAAAAACATTCAGTACTTC; d_gene: TRBD2; j_gene: TRBJ2-4; abundance: .; v_gene: TRBV19
CDR3aa: CASGLWSKGRNNEQFF; CDR3nt: TGTGCTAGTGGTTTGTGGAGCAAGGGGCGGAACAATGAGCAGTTCTTC; d_gene: .; j_gene: TRBJ2-1; abundance: .; v_gene: TRBV12-5
CDR3aa: CASSLDKTRANYGYTF; CDR3nt: TGTGCCAGCAGTCTGGACAAGACCCGAGCTAACTATGGCTACACCTTC; d_gene: .; j_gene: TRBJ1-2; abundance: .; v_gene: TRBV2
CDR3aa: CATSIKTGGTEAFF; CDR3nt: TGTGCCACCAGCATAAAGACAGGGGGGACTGAAGCTTTCTTT; d_gene: TRBD1; j_gene: TRBJ1-1; abundance: .; v_gene: TRBV15
CDR3aa: CASSERQISYEQYF; CDR3nt: TGTGCCAGCAGTGAGAGGCAGATTTCCTACGAGCAGTACTTC; d_gene: .; j_gene: TRBJ2-7; abundance: .; v_gene: TRBV6-1
CDR3aa: CASSFLGTGLGELFF; CDR3nt: TGTGCCAGCAGCTTTCTAGGGACTGGACTAGGGGAGCTGTTTTTT; d_gene: .; j_gene: TRBJ2-2; abundance: .; v_gene: TRBV5-5
CDR3aa: CASSQAGGGGYEQYF; CDR3nt: TGTGCCAGCAGCCAAGCGGGGGGCGGGGGTTACGAGCAGTACTTC; d_gene: .; j_gene: TRBJ2-7; abundance: .; v_gene: TRBV4-2
CDR3aa: CASSFGRGPYGYTF; CDR3nt: TGTGCCAGCAGTTTTGGCAGGGGGCCTTATGGCTACACCTTC; d_gene: TRBD1; j_gene: TRBJ1-2; abundance: .; v_gene: TRBV27
CDR3aa: CASSVRDRGYNEQFF; CDR3nt: TGTGCCAGCAGCGTACGGGACAGGGGCTACAATGAGCAGTTCTTC; d_gene: TRBD1; j_gene: TRBJ2-1; abundance: once; v_gene: TRBV9
CDR3aa: CASSEVWRGGPSQNNEQFF; CDR3nt: TGTGCCAGCAGTGAAGTTTGGCGGGGGGGGCCATCCCAAAACAATGAGCAGTTCTTC; d_gene: TRBD2; j_gene: TRBJ2-1; abundance: few; v_gene: TRBV6-1
CDR3aa: CASTKVAGSSYEQYF; CDR3nt: TGTGCCAGCACTAAAGTGGCGGGGAGCTCCTACGAGCAGTACTTC; d_gene: .; j_gene: TRBJ2-7; abundance: .; v_gene: TRBV6-1
CDR3aa: CASRSSGSSYEQYF; CDR3nt: TGTGCCAGTAGATCTAGCGGTAGCTCCTACGAGCAGTACTTC; d_gene: TRBD2; j_gene: TRBJ2-7; abundance: .; v_gene: TRBV19
CDR3aa: CASRSGTGGPNYGYTF; CDR3nt: TGCGCCAGCAGGTCCGGGACAGGGGGCCCTAACTATGGCTACACCTTC; d_gene: TRBD1; j_gene: TRBJ1-2; abundance: .; v_gene: TRBV5-1
CDR3aa: CASSLEASGAQETQYF; CDR3nt: TGCGCCAGCAGCTTGGAGGCTAGCGGGGCGCAAGAGACCCAGTACTTC; d_gene: TRBD2; j_gene: TRBJ2-5; abundance: once; v_gene: TRBV5-1
CDR3aa: CASSLGLDGATDTQYF; CDR3nt: TGTGCCAGCAGCTTAGGCCTCGATGGGGCCACAGATACGCAGTATTTT; d_gene: .; j_gene: TRBJ2-3; abundance: .; v_gene: TRBV7-8
CDR3aa: CASSEVASGNEQFF; CDR3nt: TGCGCCAGCAGTGAGGTAGCTAGCGGCAATGAGCAGTTCTTC; d_gene: TRBD2; j_gene: TRBJ2-1; abundance: .; v_gene: TRBV10-2
CDR3aa: CASRGQGSYEQYF; CDR3nt: TGTGCCAGCCGGGGACAGGGATCCTACGAGCAGTACTTC; d_gene: TRBD1; j_gene: TRBJ2-7; abundance: .; v_gene: TRBV2
CDR3aa: CASSQAEEKLFF; CDR3nt: TGCGCCAGCAGCCAAGCCGAGGAAAAACTGTTTTTT; d_gene: .; j_gene: TRBJ1-4; abundance: .; v_gene: TRBV4-3